This T cell receptor beta chain was identified during a study of cytomegalovirus exposure and HLA in healthy donors. V lost 5 bases, J lost 0 bases, and 4 bases stayed unmatched. This CDR3 contains 15 residues. Germline-derived CDR1 and CDR2 are SGDLS and YYNGEE. Study-level findings and limits: Cytomegalovirus association was listed for under 200 TCR beta chains. Cytomegalovirus status was reportedly diagnosed by the classifier with high specificity and sensitivity. It was assumed in the presence/absence analyses that sequencing depth was roughly uniform across donors.

Worth noting for this clone: Its matching antigen is unknown.

The PCR contained 60 Vbeta and 13 Jbeta primers. TCRdb's table, derived via immunoSEQ multiplex PCR, lists solely in-frame clones and lacks some. The data hold fewer than 100,000 clones, with roughly 80% observed a single time. Sequences were obtained from PBMCs. The chain carries TRBV9 and TRBJ2-2, with 7 bases aligning to TRBD1. The TCR originated in a man in his forties in good health and CMV-seropositive. The CDR3 sequence: CASRGTAANTGELFF. CDR3 in DNA: TGTGCCAGCAGAGGGACAGCAGCGAACACCGGGGAGCTGTTTTTT.